This TCR beta chain was documented in a study of control samples from healthy donors and cancer patients. This clone was counted between two and nine times. V was trimmed by 0 bases and J by 13 bases, leaving 11 bases between them. The CDR3 spans 12 residues. Germline-derived CDR1 and CDR2 are MNHEY and SVGEGT. Sequenced by immunoSEQ multiplex PCR; TCRdb stores in-frame clones only, minus some. The table shows about 52,000 clones, with roughly 96% occurring only once. This TCR came from a man aged 25-45 years in good health. The sample comprised blood. The chain combines TRBV6-2 or TRBV6-3 with TRBJ2-3; D is perhaps TRBD1 (5 bases). This CDR3 reads CASSYSSLGEYF. The CDR3 nucleotides read TGTGCCAGCAGTTACTCTTCGCTAGGGGAGTATTTT.